One and the same sample provided the 29 T cell receptor beta chains below, sequenced in a study of blood T cell repertoires in COVID-19. Assay used: immunoSEQ multiplex PCR; TCRdb lists only in-frame clones, some missing. The sample has fewer than 350,000 clones; 75% to 95% are singletons. Sequenced input: peripheral blood. The receptors stem from a woman aged 25 to 39 with COVID-19, enrolled during active disease.

The V gene is TRBV5-6, the J gene TRBJ2-5, with D possibly TRBD2 on 5 matching bases. Germline V gene data show CDR1 as SGHDT and CDR2 as YYEEEE. The CDR3 length is 13 residues. The V end was cut by 1 base, the J end by 5 bases, with 9 bases between. The CDR3 is CASSLSGSETQYF. CDR3 bases: TGTGCCAGCAGCTTGTCGGGATCGGAGACCCAGTACTTC.

This clone was seen a handful of times. Other DNA variants within this sample encode the same CDR3. This rearrangement joins TRBV9 to TRBJ2-1, with D possibly being TRBD1 (5 bases). CDR1 is SGDLS, CDR2 YYNGEE, per germline. The CDR3 length is 18 residues. Trimming left V 0 bases short and J 8 bases short, with 24 bases between. In DNA form, the CDR3 reads TGTGCCAGCAGCGTAGCTGGTGTCGCCGGATCAGGGTCCGATGAGCAGTTCTTC. Protein product: CASSVAGVAGSGSDEQFF.

This chain connects TRBV28 to TRBJ1-1, with 8 nucleotides matching TRBD1. Germline CDR1 MDHEN, CDR2 SYDVKM. After removal of 3 bases from V and 4 bases from J, the junction contained 4 bases not matched to a gene. CDR3 length: 14 residues. CDR3 DNA sequence: TGTGCCAGCAGTTTGGTTACAGGGGGCACTGAAGCTTTCTTT. Its translation: CASSLVTGGTEAFF.

The chain uses TRBV11-1 and TRBJ2-5; 11 bases map to TRBD1. The CDR3 runs to 15 residues. CDR1 SGHAT and CDR2 FQDESV come from the germline V gene (reference sequence). Trimming at V came to 4 bases and at J to 5 bases, leaving 6 bases not matched to a gene. The CDR3 region has the DNA TGTGCCAGCAGCTCGGACAGGGGGCGCGGGGAGACCCAGTACTTC. Protein sequence: CASSSDRGRGETQYF.

V and J are TRBV5-4 and TRBJ2-5; 7 bases are a match to TRBD1. Germline V gene lookup returns CDR1 SGHNT and CDR2 YYREEE (reference sequence). V shed 5 bases, J shed 4 bases, and the junction held 5 bases outside the gene matches. The CDR3 runs to 13 residues. DNA for the CDR3: TGTGCCAGCAGACAGACAGGGTCAGAGACCCAGTACTTC. Protein sequence: CASRQTGSETQYF.

The J gene is TRBJ1-3, the V gene TRBV11-2; D is unresolved. The CDR3 loop spans 14 amino acids. V lost 8 bases and J lost 0, with 11 bases in between. Germline V CDR1 and CDR2: SGHAT, FQNNGV. CDR3 in amino acids: CASHDLSSGNTIYF. In DNA form, the CDR3 reads TGTGCCAGCCATGATCTGAGCTCTGGAAACACCATATATTTT.

This clone has just one count. The chain has TRBV18 and TRBJ2-1, with TRBD2 identical over 13 bases. This CDR3 spans 18 amino acids. With 3 bases clipped from V and 0 bases from J, the junction kept 5 bases outside the gene matches. Germline-derived CDR1 and CDR2 are KGHSH and LQKENI. The CDR3: CASSPGLAGEHSYNEQFF. The CDR3 DNA is TGTGCCAGCTCACCCGGACTAGCGGGGGAACACTCCTACAATGAGCAGTTCTTC. Supplemented by reference TRBV18 and TRBJ2-1, the full variable domain reads NAGVMQNPRHLVRRRGQEARLRCSPMKGHSHVYWYRQLPEEGLKFMVYLQKENIIDESGMPKERFSAEFPKEGPSILRIQQVVRGDSAAYFCASSPGLAGEHSYNEQFFGPGTRLTVL.

DNA of the CDR3: TGTGCCAGCAGCGCTGGGGGGGGGACTAGGTCTGTCAATGAGCAGTTCTTC. The encoded protein is CASSAGGGTRSVNEQFF. V and J are TRBV5-4 and TRBJ2-1, with 8 bases fitting TRBD2. The ends lost 4 bases at V and 6 bases at J; junction bases unmatched: 15. Germline V gives CDR1 SGHNT, CDR2 YYREEE (reference sequence). The CDR3 has 17 amino acids. Variable domain in full (rest from reference TRBV5-4 and TRBJ2-1): ETGVTQSPTHLIKTRGQQVTLRCSSQSGHNTVSWYQQALGQGPQFIFQYYREEENGRGNFPPRFSGLQFPNYSSELNVNALELDDSALYLCASSAGGGTRSVNEQFFGPGTRLTVL.

The chain combines TRBV7-9 with TRBJ1-1, with TRBD1 matching over 9 bases. V shed 5 bases and J 1 base; nucleotides not matched to a gene: 8. The CDR3 totals 16 residues. Per the germline V gene, CDR1 is SEHNR and CDR2 is FQNEAQ (reference sequence). Here the CDR3 DNA reads TGTGCCAGCAGCCCCGGACAGGGGTTAGGGAACACTGAAGCTTTCTTT. It yields the protein CASSPGQGLGNTEAFF.

The chain employs TRBV7-9 and TRBJ2-7; D ambiguous. Trimming removed 5 bases at V and 0 bases at J, with 14 bases between. CDR1 is SEHNR, CDR2 FQNEAQ, per germline (reference sequence). This CDR3 comprises 15 residues. The CDR3 is CASSTGSRISYEQYF. The CDR3 DNA reads as TGTGCCAGCAGCACGGGTAGCCGGATCTCCTACGAGCAGTACTTC.

The chain carries TRBV2 and TRBJ1-2; D is unresolved. The CDR3 is 12 amino acids. Germline V lookup: CDR1 SNHLY, CDR2 FYNNEI. Trimming took off 4 bases at V and 6 bases at J, with 9 bases between the two ends. The CDR3 is CASSAGLDGYTF. CDR3 coding DNA: TGTGCCAGCAGTGCTGGACTCGATGGCTACACCTTC.

V and J are TRBV30 and TRBJ2-5; no firm D call. CDR3 length: 11 residues. Trimming left V 2 bases short and J 9 bases short, with 10 bases between. Germline V gene sequence: CDR1 GTSNPN, CDR2 SVGIG (reference sequence). Here the CDR3 DNA reads TGTGCCTGGAGTACCCCCCAGGCCCAGTACTTC. This encodes CAWSTPQAQYF.

Only a few counts were recorded for this clone. The chain carries TRBV4-3 and TRBJ2-7; 8 bases map to TRBD2. CDR3 length: 15 amino acids. Trimming took 1 base from V and 2 from J; bases not matched to a gene: 4. Germline V gene sequence: CDR1 LGHNA, CDR2 YSLEER. CDR3 sequence reads: CASSQASSGTYEQYF. DNA of the CDR3: TGCGCCAGCAGCCAAGCGAGTAGCGGGACCTACGAGCAGTACTTC.

The chain uses TRBV11-2 and TRBJ2-3; D uncertain. Germline CDR1 is SGHAT and CDR2 is FQNNGV. The CDR3 is made up of 12 amino acids. V was cut by 3 bases and J by 4 bases, with 5 bases left in between. Written as DNA, the CDR3 is TGTGCCAGCAGCTTCCGAGCAGATACGCAGTATTTT. Its translation is CASSFRADTQYF.

V and J are TRBV4-1 and TRBJ2-7; tentatively, D is TRBD1 (6 bases). The CDR3 extends over 14 amino acids. Trimming removed 1 base at V and 1 base at J, with 8 bases between. Germline CDR1 MGHRA, CDR2 YSYEKL. The CDR3 reads CASSQADRSYEQYF. The CDR3, as DNA: TGCGCCAGCAGCCAAGCGGACAGATCCTACGAGCAGTACTTC.

This clone was detected a few times. This chain uses TRBV6-5 with TRBJ2-7, with a tentative D call TRBD1 (5 bases). The CDR3 is made up of 13 amino acids. Looked up from germline, CDR1 is MNHEY and CDR2 is SVGAGI. V was clipped by 5 bases and J by 5 bases, with 13 bases between them. Here the CDR3 reads CASSPGTGDEQYF. The CDR3 region has the DNA TGTGCCAGCAGTCCAGGCACAGGTGACGAGCAGTACTTC.

The rearrangement links TRBV2 to TRBJ2-2; TRBD1 matches at 7 bases. The germline V gene has CDR1 SNHLY and CDR2 FYNNEI. Trimming at V came to 5 bases and at J to 3 bases, leaving 6 bases not matched to a gene. CDR3 size: 15 residues. The CDR3 region is CASSLQGTDTGELFF. The CDR3 bases are TGTGCCAGCAGTTTACAGGGGACCGACACCGGGGAGCTGTTTTTT.

The sample holds a few counts of this clone. The chain recombines TRBV7-6 with TRBJ2-1, with 9 bases matching TRBD2. This CDR3 spans 15 amino acids. CDR1 and CDR2 from the germline V gene are SGHVS and FNYEAQ. The ends lost 5 bases at V and 9 bases at J; junction bases unmatched: 11. CDR3 DNA sequence: TGTGCCAGCAGCCCCGTGGGGCTAGCGGGAAGTGAGCAGTTCTTC. It translates to CASSPVGLAGSEQFF.

The chain recombines TRBV6-5 with TRBJ2-2; D uncertain. This CDR3 has 15 residues. Between the trimmed V and J ends, which lost 0 bases and 4 bases, there was a span of 9 bases. Germline loops: CDR1 MNHEY, CDR2 SVGAGI. The CDR3 sequence is CASSYSSYPTGELFF. The DNA for the CDR3 is TGTGCCAGCAGTTACTCGAGCTATCCCACCGGGGAGCTGTTTTTT.

The V gene is TRBV28, the J gene TRBJ2-7; D is undetermined. CDR3 length: 17 residues. Per germline, CDR1 MDHEN and CDR2 SYDVKM. V lost 4 bases and J lost 5, with 24 bases in between. This CDR3 reads CASSSALPRRPTHEQYF. The CDR3 region has the DNA TGTGCCAGCAGTTCTGCCCTCCCGAGGCGGCCCACCCACGAGCAGTACTTC.

V and J are TRBV6-6 and TRBJ2-7; the match to TRBD2 covers 9 bases. Germline V gives CDR1 MNHNY, CDR2 SVGAGI (reference sequence). The CDR3 length is 15 residues. V gave up 7 bases and J gave up 1 base; unmatched junction bases: 8. The CDR3 is CASTLSGRGSYEQYF. The CDR3 nucleotides read TGTGCCAGCACCCTTAGCGGGAGAGGTTCCTACGAGCAGTACTTC.

The J gene is TRBJ1-6, the V gene TRBV28, with 7 positions matching TRBD1. This CDR3 contains 15 residues. V was clipped by 5 bases and J by 10 bases; unmatched bases: 11. Germline CDR1 reads MDHEN; CDR2 reads SYDVKM. CDR3 in amino acids: CASSPPGAGGSPLHF. Written as DNA, the CDR3 is TGTGCCAGCAGTCCACCGGGGGCAGGGGGATCACCCCTCCACTTT.

The J gene is TRBJ2-1, the V gene TRBV27; 8 positions match TRBD1. J lost 7 bases, V lost 1 base, and 6 bases had no gene match. The CDR3 has 15 amino acids. CDR1 is MNHEY, CDR2 SMNVEV, per germline (reference sequence). CDR3 protein: CASSLFGRGLNEQFF. As DNA, the CDR3 is TGTGCCAGCAGTTTATTTGGCAGGGGGCTGAATGAGCAGTTCTTC.

This sequence joins TRBV11-3 and TRBJ2-1; TRBD2 is a possible D gene (6 bases). CDR3 length equals 13 residues. CDR1 is SGHNT, CDR2 YENEEA, per germline. The germline V and J ends were trimmed by 1 base and 9 bases, with 10 bases remaining between them. The CDR3 bases are TGTGCCAGCAGCTTAGGGCGGGGAACTGAGCAGTTCTTC. Its translation: CASSLGRGTEQFF.

J is TRBJ1-6 and V is TRBV5-1; no firm D call. The length of the CDR3 is 16 residues. The V end lost 2 bases, the J end lost 7 bases, and 16 bases lay between the germline ends. Germline-derived CDR1 and CDR2 are SGHRS and YFSETQ. CDR3 protein: CASSLVEGGRNSPLHF. CDR3 bases: TGCGCCAGCAGCTTAGTTGAAGGAGGACGAAATTCACCCCTCCACTTT.

V usage is TRBV5-1 and J usage is TRBJ2-3, with D possibly being TRBD2 (6 bases). Trimming removed 2 bases at V and 0 bases at J, with 10 bases between. Germline V gives CDR1 SGHRS, CDR2 YFSETQ. The CDR3 runs to 15 residues. The CDR3 here is CASSFVLASTDTQYF. As DNA, the CDR3 is TGCGCCAGCAGCTTTGTACTAGCTAGCACAGATACGCAGTATTTT.

The gene calls are TRBV7-2 and TRBJ2-7; 9 bases are a match to TRBD1. The CDR3 consists of 15 residues. V lost 5 bases, J lost 1 base, and 6 bases stayed unmatched. Looked up from germline, CDR1 is SGHTA and CDR2 is FQGNSA. The CDR3 spells CASSPQTGGSYEQYF. Here the CDR3 DNA reads TGTGCCAGCAGCCCTCAGACAGGGGGGTCCTACGAGCAGTACTTC.

The CDR3, as DNA: TGTGCCAGTAGTATACGTGGGACAGGGAGTCAGCCCCAGCATTTT. Amino acids: CASSIRGTGSQPQHF. The V and J genes are TRBV19 and TRBJ1-5, with 9 bases aligning to TRBD1. J lost 6 bases, V lost 2 bases, and 5 bases had no gene match. CDR3 length: 15 amino acids. Germline CDR1 is LNHDA and CDR2 is SQIVND (reference sequence).

The chain uses TRBV28 and TRBJ2-4; unclear D gene. The CDR3 totals 16 residues. The germline V and J ends were trimmed by 5 bases and 1 base, with 15 bases remaining between them. CDR1 is MDHEN, CDR2 SYDVKM, per germline. For the CDR3, the DNA is TGTGCCAGCAGTCTATTTCGAAGCGACGCCAAAAACATTCAGTACTTC. It is translated as CASSLFRSDAKNIQYF. The whole variable domain, filled in from reference TRBV28 and TRBJ2-4, reads DVKVTQSSRYLVKRTGEKVFLECVQDMDHENMFWYRQDPGLGLRLIYFSYDVKMKEKGDIPEGYSVSREKKERFSLILESASTNQTSMYLCASSLFRSDAKNIQYFGAGTRLSVL.